This T cell receptor beta chain is from a study of T cell changes during pregnancy in multiple sclerosis. V was cut by 1 base and J by 4 bases, with 14 bases left in between. Per germline, CDR1 GTSNPN and CDR2 SVGIG (reference sequence). CDR3 length equals 15 residues. Sequenced by immunoSEQ multiplex PCR; TCRdb stores in-frame clones only, minus some. The table includes some 120,000 clones, about 96% detected once. Sequences were derived from peripheral blood, sampled after pregnancy. The clonotype comes from a female donor with multiple sclerosis, enrolled in a pregnancy study. The J gene is TRBJ1-5, the V gene TRBV30; perhaps TRBD1 as D (5 bases). The CDR3 region has the DNA TGTGCCTGGAGTGAAGGGATGGGGGGAAATCAGCCCCAGCATTTT. As protein: CAWSEGMGGNQPQHF.